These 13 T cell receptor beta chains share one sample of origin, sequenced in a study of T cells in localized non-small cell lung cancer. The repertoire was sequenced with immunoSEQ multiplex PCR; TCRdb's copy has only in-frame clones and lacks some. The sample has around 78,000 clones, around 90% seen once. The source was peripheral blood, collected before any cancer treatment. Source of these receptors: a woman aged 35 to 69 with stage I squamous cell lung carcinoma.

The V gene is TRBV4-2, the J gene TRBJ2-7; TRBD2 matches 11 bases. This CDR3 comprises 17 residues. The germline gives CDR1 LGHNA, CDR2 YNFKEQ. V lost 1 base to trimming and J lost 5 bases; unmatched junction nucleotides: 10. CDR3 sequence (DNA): TGTGCCAGCAGCCAAGCCCCAACTAGCGGGGGACTGAACGAGCAGTACTTC. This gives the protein CASSQAPTSGGLNEQYF.

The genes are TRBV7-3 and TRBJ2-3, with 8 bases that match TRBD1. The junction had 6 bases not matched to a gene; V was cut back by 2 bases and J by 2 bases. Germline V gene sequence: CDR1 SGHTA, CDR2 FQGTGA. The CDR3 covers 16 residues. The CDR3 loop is CASSLQGAPFTDTQYF. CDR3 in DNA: TGTGCCAGCAGCTTACAGGGGGCGCCCTTCACAGATACGCAGTATTTT.

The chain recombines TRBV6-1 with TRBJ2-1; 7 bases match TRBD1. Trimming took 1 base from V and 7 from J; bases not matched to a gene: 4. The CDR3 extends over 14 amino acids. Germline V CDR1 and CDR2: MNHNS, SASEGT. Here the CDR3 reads CASSEEVRGNEQFF. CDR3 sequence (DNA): TGTGCCAGCAGTGAAGAGGTCAGGGGGAATGAGCAGTTCTTC.

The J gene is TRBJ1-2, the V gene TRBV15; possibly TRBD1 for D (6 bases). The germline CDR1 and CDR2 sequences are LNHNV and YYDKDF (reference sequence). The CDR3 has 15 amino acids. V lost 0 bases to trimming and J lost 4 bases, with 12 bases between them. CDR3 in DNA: TGTGCCACCAGCAGAGATAACAGGGTTCCCTATGGCTACACCTTC. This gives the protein CATSRDNRVPYGYTF.

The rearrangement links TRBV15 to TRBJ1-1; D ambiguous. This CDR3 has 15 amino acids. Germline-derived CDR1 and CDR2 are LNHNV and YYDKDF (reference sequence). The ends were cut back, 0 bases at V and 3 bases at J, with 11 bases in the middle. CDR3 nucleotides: TGTGCCACCAGCAGAGACGGGGAATGGGACACTGAAGCTTTCTTT. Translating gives CATSRDGEWDTEAFF.

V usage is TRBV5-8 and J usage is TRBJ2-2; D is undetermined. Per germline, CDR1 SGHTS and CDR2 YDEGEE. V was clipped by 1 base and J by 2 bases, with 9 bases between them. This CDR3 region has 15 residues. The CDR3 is CASSLTVSNTGELFF. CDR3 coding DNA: TGTGCCAGCAGCTTGACGGTCTCCAACACCGGGGAGCTGTTTTTT. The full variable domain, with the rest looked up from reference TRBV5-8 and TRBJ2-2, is EAGVTQSPTHLIKTRGQQATLRCSPISGHTSVYWYQQALGLGLQFLLWYDEGEERNRGNFPPRFSGRQFPNYSSELNVNALELEDSALYLCASSLTVSNTGELFFGEGSRLTVL.

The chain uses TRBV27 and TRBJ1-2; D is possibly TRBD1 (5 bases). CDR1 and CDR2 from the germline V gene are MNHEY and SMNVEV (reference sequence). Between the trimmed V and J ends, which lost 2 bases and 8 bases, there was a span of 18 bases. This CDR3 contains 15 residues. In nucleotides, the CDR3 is TGTGCCAGCAGTTTAAGGTATGGGGCGGAGGACGGCTACACCTTC. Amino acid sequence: CASSLRYGAEDGYTF.

The CDR3 DNA is TGTGCCAGCAGCCCGGCCGCGAACACTGAAGCTTTCTTT. This translates into CASSPAANTEAFF. The gene calls are TRBV5-6 and TRBJ1-1; D is unresolved. This CDR3 has 13 amino acids. Trimming removed 4 bases at V and 1 base at J, with 8 bases between. Germline V lookup: CDR1 SGHDT, CDR2 YYEEEE.

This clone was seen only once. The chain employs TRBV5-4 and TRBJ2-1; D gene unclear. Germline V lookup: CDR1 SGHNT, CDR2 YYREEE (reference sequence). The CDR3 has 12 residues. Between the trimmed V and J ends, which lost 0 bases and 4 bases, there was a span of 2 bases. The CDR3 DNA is TGTGCCAGCAGCTTGGTTTACAATGAGCAGTTCTTC. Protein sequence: CASSLVYNEQFF.

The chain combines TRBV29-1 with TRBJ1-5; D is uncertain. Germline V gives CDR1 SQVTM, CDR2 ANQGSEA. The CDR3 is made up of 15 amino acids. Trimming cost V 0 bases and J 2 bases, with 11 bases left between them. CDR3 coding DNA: TGCAGCGTTGAAGAGGGCAGCGGAGGCAATCAGCCCCAGCATTTT. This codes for CSVEEGSGGNQPQHF.

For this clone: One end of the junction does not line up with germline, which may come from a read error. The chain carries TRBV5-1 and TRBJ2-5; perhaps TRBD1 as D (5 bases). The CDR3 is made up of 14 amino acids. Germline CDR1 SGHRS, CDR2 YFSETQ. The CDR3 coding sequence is TGCGCCAGCAGTTTGGTGGGGCTGAAAGAGACCCAGTACTTC. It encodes CASSLVGLKETQYF.

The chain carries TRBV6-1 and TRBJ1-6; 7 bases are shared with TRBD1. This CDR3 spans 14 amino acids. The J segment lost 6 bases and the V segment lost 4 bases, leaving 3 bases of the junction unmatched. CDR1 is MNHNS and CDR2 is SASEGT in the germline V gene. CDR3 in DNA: TGTGCCAGCAGTGGGGGACAGATTAATTCACCCCTCCACTTT. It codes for CASSGGQINSPLHF.

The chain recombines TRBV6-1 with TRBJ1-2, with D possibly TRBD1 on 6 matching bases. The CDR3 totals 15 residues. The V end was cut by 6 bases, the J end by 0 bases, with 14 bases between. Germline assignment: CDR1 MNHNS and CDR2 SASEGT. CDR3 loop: CASRDSRPPNYGYTF. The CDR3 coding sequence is TGTGCCAGCAGGGACAGCCGACCACCTAACTATGGCTACACCTTC.